This T cell receptor beta chain came from a study of blood T cell repertoires in COVID-19. The wider study: PBMCs, B-cell-depleted T cells, or T cells were the source of the cDNA or gDNA that made up the material.

Original processing methods: Amplification of reference gene primers was used by the study to estimate nucleated cell counts. TCRdb's table, derived via immunoSEQ multiplex PCR, lists solely in-frame clones and lacks some. Clonal size and the V and J genes are those of that table, whereas D and trimming came from the DNA. The sample includes 250,000 to 300,000 clones, 75% to 90% of them seen just once. V dropped 7 bases and J dropped 5 bases, with 17 bases sitting between them. The CDR3 is made up of 14 amino acids. Germline V gene lookup returns CDR1 LGHDT and CDR2 YNNKEL (reference sequence). The TCR was taken from a woman between 65 and 79 years old with acute or convalescent COVID-19. The rearrangement uses TRBV3-1 (or the pseudogene TRBV3-2) and TRBJ1-1; D uncertain. The sample taken for sequencing was peripheral blood. In nucleotides, the CDR3 is TGTGCCAGCACCTACGGAGTAAGAGGGACTGAAGCTTTCTTT. This sequence encodes CASTYGVRGTEAFF.